This passage covers 12 T cell receptor beta chains from one sample sequenced in a study of blood T cell repertoires in COVID-19. TCRdb's table, derived via immunoSEQ multiplex PCR, lists solely in-frame clones and lacks some. Seen here are 220,000 or so clones, about 93% observed once, and the top ten hold 0.75% to 1%. What was sequenced was peripheral blood. The receptors shown here come from a man aged 60 to 69 with COVID-19, enrolled during active disease.

Here the CDR3 reads CASRPAGTGGGYTF. The CDR3 DNA sequence: TGTGCCAGTAGACCCGCCGGGACAGGGGGAGGCTACACCTTC. The rearrangement links TRBV19 to TRBJ1-2; 11 nucleotides line up with TRBD1. V lost 6 bases to trimming and J lost 8 bases; unmatched junction nucleotides: 8. Germline loops: CDR1 LNHDA, CDR2 SQIVND (reference sequence). This CDR3 spans 14 amino acids.

This chain links TRBV19 with TRBJ2-2, with 12 bases identical to TRBD1. In germline, CDR1 is LNHDA, CDR2 SQIVND (reference sequence). J was trimmed by 8 bases and V by 3 bases; bases with no gene match: 16. This CDR3 has 19 amino acids. CDR3 amino acids: CASSIGDRGRWNRRGELFF. The CDR3 bases are TGTGCCAGTAGTATCGGGGACAGGGGGCGATGGAATCGAAGGGGGGAGCTGTTTTTT.

This chain connects TRBV6-5 to TRBJ1-2, with 9 bases matching TRBD1. There are 14 residues in the CDR3. From germline, CDR1 is MNHEY and CDR2 SVGAGI. V lost 5 bases and J lost 3; bases outside the gene matches: 4. The CDR3 region is CASSIGTGHYGYTF. For the CDR3, the DNA is TGTGCCAGCAGTATCGGGACAGGGCACTATGGCTACACCTTC.

The chain combines TRBV5-1 with TRBJ1-2; D may be TRBD1 (5 bases). V lost 0 bases, J lost 4 bases, and 7 bases lay in between. CDR1 SGHRS and CDR2 YFSETQ come from the germline V gene. This CDR3 comprises 13 residues. As DNA, the CDR3 is TGCGCCAGCAGCTTGGTCGGGGGCTATGGCTACACCTTC. Translated: CASSLVGGYGYTF.

The genes are TRBV3-1 (or the pseudogene TRBV3-2) and TRBJ2-7; 10 positions agree with TRBD2. The CDR3 loop spans 11 amino acids. Germline V gene sequence: CDR1 LGHDT, CDR2 YNNKEL (reference sequence). The junction had 0 bases not matched to a gene; V was cut back by 10 bases and J by 3 bases. The CDR3 bases are TGTGCCACTAGCGGGGGCTACGAGCAGTACTTC. Translating it yields CATSGGYEQYF.

This chain links TRBV4-2 with TRBJ1-5, with no clear D. The V end was cut by 0 bases, the J end by 3 bases, with 12 bases between. This CDR3 region has 16 residues. Germline V gene sequence: CDR1 LGHNA, CDR2 YNFKEQ. As DNA, the CDR3 is TGTGCCAGCAGCCAAGAGGAGGGCTTAGACAATCAGCCCCAGCATTTT. Its translation is CASSQEEGLDNQPQHF.

This chain links TRBV5-4 with TRBJ2-4; 9 bases match TRBD1. The CDR3 is made up of 16 amino acids. J was trimmed by 9 bases and V by 4 bases; bases with no gene match: 14. Germline V gives CDR1 SGHNT, CDR2 YYREEE (reference sequence). The CDR3 DNA follows: TGTGCCAGCAGCATGGGACAGGGAAGCCGTAGGGGCATTCAGTACTTC. Its translation is CASSMGQGSRRGIQYF.

This chain links TRBV5-1 with TRBJ2-1, with TRBD1 matching 9 bases. Unmatched junction bases numbered 7, after V lost 4 bases and J lost 5 bases. The CDR3 is 15 residues long. Germline CDR1 is SGHRS and CDR2 is YFSETQ. CDR3 DNA: TGCGCCAGCAGCACCGGACAGGGGTTCCACAATGAGCAGTTCTTC. It specifies CASSTGQGFHNEQFF.

The J gene is TRBJ2-7, the V gene TRBV7-8, with 12 positions matching TRBD2. The germline gives CDR1 SGHVS, CDR2 FQNEAQ. V lost 3 bases, J lost 5 bases, and 11 bases stayed unmatched. The CDR3 consists of 17 residues. CDR3 residues: CASSFSLAGGPGNEQYF. Written as DNA, the CDR3 is TGTGCCAGCAGCTTCAGTCTAGCGGGAGGGCCTGGAAACGAGCAGTACTTC.

V and J are TRBV29-1 and TRBJ2-2; TRBD2 matches at 15 bases. CDR1 and CDR2 (germline): SQVTM, ANQGSEA. This CDR3 is built from 20 residues. The trim removed 0 bases at V and 5 bases at J, leaving 13 bases unmatched. DNA for the CDR3: TGCAGCGTTGAAGATCCAAGGACTAGCGGGAGGGTTATGGGTACCGGGGAGCTGTTTTTT. Protein product: CSVEDPRTSGRVMGTGELFF.

This chain connects TRBV7-3 to TRBJ2-1; 11 positions agree with TRBD2. V lost 3 bases to trimming and J lost 7 bases; unmatched junction nucleotides: 5. The CDR3 extends over 15 amino acids. Germline values: CDR1 SGHTA, CDR2 FQGTGA. CDR3 nucleotide sequence: TGTGCCAGCAGCTTTAGCGGGAGGGCAGGAAATGAGCAGTTCTTC. The encoded protein is CASSFSGRAGNEQFF.

The chain combines TRBV6-6 with TRBJ1-2; TRBD1 matches at 7 bases. CDR3 length equals 15 residues. V shed 2 bases and J 5 bases; nucleotides not matched to a gene: 8. Germline CDR1 is MNHNY and CDR2 is SVGAGI (reference sequence). CDR3 DNA sequence: TGTGCCAGCAGTTACGACCCGGGACAGCCTTATGGCTACACCTTC. This translates into CASSYDPGQPYGYTF.